This TCR beta chain was observed in a study of tumor and adjacent non-tumor tissue in lung cancer. This sample's RNA came from whole unsorted tissue. This non-tumor lung sample came from over 3 cm beyond the tumor edge. The study, taken as a whole, reports: Significantly higher TCR diversity was found in tumor than normal lung. Tumor TCR diversity, when higher, was linked to shorter survival.

TCRbeta libraries were built with three rounds of nested PCR, modified from ARM-PCR. Via MiXCR, TCRdb re-called the multiplex PCR reads, giving one row per CDR3 protein. The table includes some 100,000 distinct CDR3 sequences, less than 75% detected once. Remarks on this clonotype: Its target is not known. A read error may produce the germline difference seen at one junction end.

Sequenced: distant non-tumor lung tissue. This TCR was recovered from a young man with non-small cell lung cancer.

CDR3 loop: CASSPTSGGYSEQFF. In DNA form, the CDR3 reads TGTGCCAGCAGCCCGACTAGTGGGGGGTACAGTGAGCAGTTCTTC. This chain connects TRBV11-2 to TRBJ2-1; D is possibly TRBD2 (6 bases). Germline V gene lookup returns CDR1 SGHAT and CDR2 FQNNGV. This CDR3 is 15 amino acids long.